These T cell receptor beta chains were read from a single sample in a study of vaccination and CD4 T cells after COVID-19. Their target antigens are unknown. TCRdb called the PCR reads again in MiXCR, with one record for every CDR3 protein. The sample contains 15,000 to 20,000 distinct CDR3 sequences, 60% to 70% of which appear only once. Sequencing was carried out using CD4+ T cells from blood, cultured in vitro. The receptors derive from a human donor who had recovered from COVID-19. Each CDR3 is given with its conserved first and last residue. Each record gives: V gene, clone size, D gene, J gene, CDR3 protein, CDR3 DNA. D genes are given only for firm matches. Clone size is stated in some rows and not others, as once, few, many or a class when expanded.

>TRBV2|NA|TRBD1|TRBJ1-1
CANSRQGATEAFF
TGTGCCAACTCTCGACAGGGGGCGACTGAAGCTTTCTTT
>TRBV2|once|NA|TRBJ2-1
CASRRELDGREQFF
TGTGCCAGCAGGCGTGAGCTTGATGGCAGGGAGCAGTTCTTC
>TRBV6-5|few|NA|TRBJ2-7
CASSYDRGEEQYF
TGTGCCAGCAGTTACGATCGGGGTGAAGAGCAGTACTTC
>TRBV7-2|NA|NA|TRBJ2-5
CASSLAGWETQYF
TGTGCCAGCAGCTTAGCTGGGTGGGAGACCCAGTACTTC
>TRBV20-1|few|NA|TRBJ2-7
CSATSGGDGSSEQYF
TGCAGTGCTACCTCAGGGGGGGACGGCAGCTCCGAGCAGTACTTC
>TRBV6-1|NA|NA|TRBJ1-5
CASSEIPGAGQPQHF
TGTGCCAGCAGTGAAATCCCGGGGGCGGGACAGCCCCAGCATTTT
>TRBV5-1|NA|TRBD1|TRBJ1-1
CASSGTVRPEAFF
TGCGCCAGCAGCGGGACAGTGCGACCTGAAGCTTTCTTT
>TRBV28|NA|TRBD2|TRBJ2-7
CASKGSSGRIHEQYF
TGTGCCAGCAAGGGGAGTAGCGGGAGGATCCACGAGCAGTACTTC
>TRBV2|NA|TRBD2|TRBJ2-7
CASRGGNYEQYF
TGTGCCAGCCGCGGGGGGAACTACGAGCAGTACTTC
>TRBV20-1|NA|NA|TRBJ1-3
CSARPPGSSGNTIYF
TGCAGTGCAAGGCCCCCAGGGAGCTCTGGAAACACCATATATTTT
>TRBV11-2|NA|TRBD2|TRBJ2-7
CASSSVGGVFDEQYF
TGTGCCAGCAGCTCCGTGGGAGGGGTTTTCGACGAGCAGTACTTC
>TRBV6-1|NA|NA|TRBJ1-3
CASRQSSGNTIYF
TGTGCCAGCAGGCAGAGCTCTGGAAACACCATATATTTT
>TRBV5-1|NA|NA|TRBJ1-1
CASSLTAGNTEAFF
TGCGCCAGCAGCTTGACAGCCGGGAACACTGAAGCTTTCTTT
>TRBV7-9|NA|TRBD1|TRBJ2-7
CASSPRTGGYEQYF
TGTGCCAGCAGCCCCCGGACAGGGGGTTACGAGCAGTACTTC
>TRBV20-1|NA|NA|TRBJ1-6
CSARDFRGANSPLHF
TGCAGTGCTAGAGATTTTCGGGGGGCTAATTCACCCCTCCACTTT
>TRBV18|NA|NA|TRBJ2-7
CASSPPGVYEQYF
TGTGCCAGCTCACCACCGGGGGTCTACGAGCAGTACTTC
>TRBV20-1|NA|NA|TRBJ2-7
CSARDPGLLAPGIYEQYF
TGCAGTGCTAGAGATCCCGGGTTACTAGCCCCAGGCATCTACGAGCAGTACTTC
>TRBV6-2/TRBV6-3|few|NA|TRBJ2-1
CASRENSDEQFF
TGTGCCAGCAGGGAGAACAGCGATGAGCAGTTCTTC
>TRBV7-9|NA|NA|TRBJ2-7
CASSLRTKIYEQYF
TGTGCCAGCAGCCTACGGACTAAAATTTACGAGCAGTACTTC
>TRBV19|once|NA|TRBJ1-5
CASSMRGQGSNQPQHF
TGTGCCAGTAGTATGAGAGGGCAGGGGTCGAATCAGCCCCAGCATTTT
>TRBV6-5|NA|NA|TRBJ2-3
CASSYEWGIIDTQYF
TGTGCCAGCAGTTACGAGTGGGGAATCATAGATACGCAGTATTTT
>TRBV28|NA|NA|TRBJ1-5
CASRYRDNQPQHF
TGTGCCAGCAGATACAGGGACAATCAGCCCCAGCATTTT
>TRBV7-6|NA|NA|TRBJ2-3
CASSQYTDTQYF
TGTGCCAGCAGCCAATACACAGATACGCAGTATTTT
>TRBV4-2|NA|NA|TRBJ1-5
CASSQDGGPRQPQHF
TGTGCCAGCAGCCAAGATGGGGGGCCTAGGCAGCCCCAGCATTTT
>TRBV27|few|TRBD2|TRBJ2-1
CASGTSGSEWQFF
TGTGCCAGCGGCACTAGCGGGAGCGAATGGCAGTTCTTC
>TRBV19|NA|NA|TRBJ1-6
CASSISPSSSYNSPLHF
TGTGCCAGTAGTATATCCCCCTCTTCGAGCTATAATTCACCCCTCCACTTT
>TRBV6-4|NA|NA|TRBJ2-3
CASSGGADTDTQYF
TGTGCCAGCAGTGGCGGGGCCGACACAGATACGCAGTATTTT
>TRBV20-1|few|TRBD2|TRBJ2-3
CSARIWGLAGSTDTQYF
TGCAGTGCTAGAATTTGGGGACTAGCGGGTTCGACAGATACGCAGTATTTT
>TRBV20-1|NA|NA|TRBJ2-3
CSATEKGDTQYF
TGCAGTGCTACAGAGAAGGGGGATACGCAGTATTTT
>TRBV20-1|few|TRBD1|TRBJ2-3
CSASQPRGNTDTQYF
TGCAGTGCTAGTCAACCCAGGGGGAACACAGATACGCAGTATTTT
>TRBV6-1|NA|NA|TRBJ2-2
CASGKRGGELFF
TGTGCCAGCGGTAAACGGGGCGGGGAGCTGTTTTTT
>TRBV11-3|NA|TRBD1|TRBJ1-6
CASSARDRAYNSPLHF
TGTGCCAGCAGCGCCCGAGACAGGGCATATAATTCACCCCTCCACTTT
>TRBV10-2|NA|TRBD2|TRBJ2-3
CANSVGRTDTQYF
TGTGCCAACAGTGTCGGGAGGACAGATACGCAGTATTTT
>TRBV19|NA|TRBD1|TRBJ1-1
CASSYRGVNTEAFF
TGTGCCAGTAGTTACAGGGGGGTGAACACTGAAGCTTTCTTT
>TRBV5-1|medium-sized|TRBD2|TRBJ2-5
CASSIIPGLADQETQYF
TGCGCCAGCAGCATAATTCCGGGACTAGCGGACCAAGAGACCCAGTACTTC
>TRBV4-3|once|NA|TRBJ1-5
CASSQEVSSNQPQHF
TGCGCCAGCAGCCAAGAAGTTAGTAGCAATCAGCCCCAGCATTTT
>TRBV6-1|NA|NA|TRBJ1-2
CASSEGRTDYGYTF
TGTGCCAGCAGTGAAGGGAGGACAGATTATGGCTACACCTTC
>TRBV28|few|NA|TRBJ1-5
CASFGGRGQPQHF
TGTGCCAGCTTCGGGGGGCGAGGTCAGCCCCAGCATTTT
>TRBV20-1|few|TRBD2|TRBJ2-3
CSASSSGETWTQYF
TGCAGTGCTAGTTCTAGCGGGGAAACGTGGACGCAGTATTTT
>TRBV6-2/TRBV6-3|NA|NA|TRBJ1-5
CASSSWQGNQPQHF
TGTGCCAGCAGTTCATGGCAGGGCAATCAGCCCCAGCATTTT